This T cell receptor beta chain was recorded in a study of identical twins. Findings and limits, study-wide: Fewer insertions were carried by abundant cord blood beta clonotypes, but none was seen in memory repertoires.

One entry per CDR3 protein, called by TCRdb with MiXCR from the 5' RACE reads. The sample consists of 1,800,000 or so distinct CDR3 sequences, 25% to 35% of them appearing once. Regarding this clonotype: As yet, its antigen is unknown.

Per germline, CDR1 DFQATT and CDR2 SNEGSKA (reference sequence). V dropped 2 bases and J dropped 2 bases, with 10 bases sitting between them. The CDR3 extends over 13 amino acids. The receptor was isolated from a newborn girl in good health. The V gene is TRBV20-1, the J gene TRBJ2-7; tentative D call: TRBD1 (5 bases). The specimen was cord blood. The CDR3 bases are TGCAGTGCTAGAAGGGGCTCTCCCTACGAGCAGTACTTC. Translating gives CSARRGSPYEQYF.